This entry features one TCR beta chain sequence. The antigen it binds to is not known. No per-base quality is available; no much larger clone lies one base away. Enrolling through a virtual design, the prospective study's participants ranged in age from roughly 18 to 95 years and lived across more than 20 United States geographic areas. Cohort assignment in the prospective study relied on participant-reported clinical history from a screening survey and a study questionnaire. Mobile phlebotomists in the prospective study collected whole blood, serum and a nasopharyngeal or oropharyngeal swab from every participant. Over a 2-month period, participants in the prospective study had the option of providing additional blood draws and questionnaires. Before DNA extraction, prospective study blood samples were shipped either frozen or at room temperature. TCRbeta CDR3 regions were amplified from genomic DNA by means of the immunoSEQ Assay, a bias-controlled multiplex PCR. Processing in the source paper ran as follows. The number of nucleated cells in each sample was estimated by amplification of reference gene primers within the assay. Sequence reads were collapsed and filtered to measure the absolute abundance of every unique TCRbeta CDR3 rearrangement. For each sample, productive Simpson clonality was calculated as the square root of Simpson's diversity index over productive rearrangements. The immuneACCESS repertoire file appears here via TCRdb, limited to in-frame rearrangements. These files lack a portion of the clones; in checked studies, under half of the deficit traces to unresolved V genes, and the cause of the others is not known. V, J and clone size were drawn from that table, and D and trimming were deduced from the DNA. Across this sample there are 230,000 or so clones, with 88% seen only once. Roughly 15% of the sample comes from the top ten.

This sample is drawn from a study of blood T cell repertoires in COVID-19 (dated by TCRdb to 2020 to 2021). With respect to the entire study: The collaborator samples originated in the United States, Italy and Spain and spanned the acute and convalescent phases of COVID-19. The prospective study material was composed of cDNA or gDNA derived from T cells, B-cell-depleted T cells, or PBMCs. Subjects who had been exposed to COVID-19, were actively infected with it, or had recovered from it provided the deeply sampled blood TCRbeta repertoires that made up the dataset. The repertoires were released in a freely available public database meant as a resource for research on the immune response to SARS-CoV-2. Samples were obtained from the ongoing ImmuneRACE study (first 160 participants) and from roughly 1,300 subjects provided by 6 global collaborators. Nearly every sample came with metadata listing a de-identified subject ID, COVID-19 status, age in years and sex. HLA class I and class II types, where available, came from metadata supplied by the sample provider rather than from assay-based typing.

Germline trimming amounts to 5 bases on V and 3 bases on J, with 9 as the count of junction bases outside the gene matches. The CDR3 runs 16 amino acids, cysteine and phenylalanine included. Just CDR3 DNA is preserved here, 48 bases in frame from base 1. CDR1 and CDR2, looked up from the germline V gene, are SGHTA and FQGNSA. The paper as a whole reports these results and caveats: How much clinical and demographic metadata was included differed by source and by participant, and the metadata was provided uncurated.

The sequenced material came from PBMCs or T cells enriched from blood (not recorded which). This clonotype was sampled from a woman between 45 and 65 years old with acute COVID-19. The chain employs TRBV7-2 and TRBJ2-7; 11 bases in between match TRBD2. CDR3 region: CASSRTGTSGLYEQYF. The base sequence is TGTGCCAGCAGCCGTACTGGGACTAGCGGACTCTACGAGCAGTACTTC.